In its sample, the clone carrying this TCR beta chain was seen a few times. Its antigen is unidentified. Germline-derived CDR1 and CDR2 are DFQATT and SNEGSKA (reference sequence). V lost 1 base to trimming and J lost 2 bases; unmatched junction nucleotides: 5. This CDR3 comprises 16 residues. At the Johns Hopkins FTIC core, DNA taken from cultured CD4+ T cells was sequenced by way of the Oncomine TCR Beta short-read assay. CD4+ T cells were cultured, and genomic DNA was extracted from them. One entry per CDR3 protein results from TCRdb running MiXCR on the PCR reads. The repertoire holds thousands of distinct CDR3 sequences, 30% to 35% seen once, with over 20% in the top ten. Regarding treatment: roughly 11-day PBMC culture with coronavirus spike peptide pools or control peptides (ViraFEST assay). Researchers collected the unexposed donor's CD4+ T cells before the COVID-19 pandemic (2011-2018). With 8.5 to 10 ug/ml peptide pools and roughly 9.2 IU/ml IL-2, PBMCs were cultured at approximately 2 million per well. It was SARS-CoV-2 S/N and four cold-coronavirus spikes that probed unexposed-donor CD4+ T cells, cells permitting.

The data were taken from a study of vaccination and CD4 T cells after COVID-19. Study as a whole: For each participant, vaccination comprised two doses of either the BNT162b2 or the mRNA-1273 vaccine. Stimuli were overlapping spike peptide pools of SARS-CoV-2 and three common cold coronaviruses (HCoV-NL63, HCoV-OC43, HCoV-229E).

The chain carries TRBV20-1 and TRBJ2-3; TRBD2 aligns across 11 bases. The source material was CD4+ T cells from blood, cultured in vitro. The origin of this receptor is a human donor in good health. In DNA form, the CDR3 reads TGCAGTGCTAGAGCCCTAGCGGGGGGACACACAGATACGCAGTATTTT. Protein sequence: CSARALAGGHTDTQYF.